The 18 T cell receptor beta chains below come from one sample, sequenced in a study of molecular identifiers for immune sequencing clone quantification. TCRdb re-called the PCR reads with MiXCR, one entry per CDR3 protein. This table holds 490,000 or so distinct CDR3 sequences, roughly 24% found once. The sequenced material came from naive CD8+ T cells from blood, with Jurkat cell RNA spiked in. The subset: FACS-sorted CD8+CD4-CCR7+CD45RA+ naive T cells. All receptors derive from a human donor in good health. Some libraries in this study had Jurkat cell RNA spiked in.

This clonotype was counted only a few times. The V gene is TRBV7-9, the J gene TRBJ2-7; D might be TRBD1 (6 bases). V lost 8 bases and J 0 bases, leaving 17 bases between the germline ends. Germline CDR1 and CDR2: SEHNR and FQNEAQ (reference sequence). The CDR3 runs 15 residues. CDR3 nucleotides: TGTGCCAGCGGCTACCCGGACAGAAACTCCTACGAGCAGTACTTC. Translated: CASGYPDRNSYEQYF.

This clonotype occurred a few times. The rearrangement links TRBV14 to TRBJ1-2; maybe TRBD1 (6 bases). In germline, CDR1 is SGHDN, CDR2 FVKESK. V was trimmed by 6 bases and J by 4 bases, leaving 18 bases between them. The CDR3 is 15 amino acids. The CDR3 DNA reads as TGTGCCAGCAGTCATAGGGGACAAGCAGGCTATGGCTACACCTTC. It specifies CASSHRGQAGYGYTF.

The gene calls are TRBV21-1 and TRBJ2-7; the table's D call, TRBD2, was not checked against the DNA. TRBV21-1 is assigned pseudogene status. This CDR3 region has 14 residues. Written as DNA, the CDR3 is TGTGCCAGCAGCGATCCTAGGGCCCCCTACGAGCAGTACTTC. Translating it yields CASSDPRAPYEQYF.

This chain uses TRBV5-4 with TRBJ2-3, with D hard to call. V was shortened by 10 bases and J by 2 bases, with 14 bases between the two germline ends. From germline, CDR1 is SGHNT and CDR2 YYREEE (reference sequence). The CDR3 runs 13 residues. The CDR3 DNA follows: TGTGCCTCCGGGTGGAGCAACACAGATACGCAGTATTTT. Translated, it gives CASGWSNTDTQYF.

This clonotype was detected many times. The chain has TRBV6-1 and TRBJ2-7; 12 bases align to TRBD2. J lost 3 bases, V lost 6 bases, and 3 bases had no gene match. The CDR3 is 14 amino acids. From germline, CDR1 is MNHNS and CDR2 SASEGT. The CDR3 reads CASSQTSGSYEQYF. DNA for the CDR3: TGTGCCAGCAGCCAGACTAGCGGGAGCTACGAGCAGTACTTC.

This clonotype was counted at least ten times. J is TRBJ2-7 and V is TRBV5-1; 7 bases line up with TRBD1. The CDR3 length is 13 residues. The germline gives CDR1 SGHRS, CDR2 YFSETQ. Unmatched junction bases numbered 6, after V lost 6 bases and J lost 3 bases. CDR3 residues: CASTLDRDYEQYF. The CDR3 DNA reads TGCGCCAGCACCCTTGACAGGGACTACGAGCAGTACTTC.

This chain links TRBV28 with TRBJ1-3; 7 bases are a match to TRBD1. CDR1 and CDR2 from the germline V gene are MDHEN and SYDVKM. J was trimmed by 0 bases and V by 3 bases; bases with no gene match: 8. The CDR3 is 17 amino acids. The chain's CDR3 is CASSLPPGQYSGNTIYF. CDR3 sequence (DNA): TGTGCCAGCAGTTTGCCTCCGGGACAGTACTCTGGAAACACCATATATTTT.

There are a few counts of this clonotype. The J gene is TRBJ1-5, the V gene TRBV12-2; the table names TRBD1, a call not compared with the DNA. TRBV12-2 is tagged as a pseudogene. CDR3 length: 16 residues. CDR3 in amino acids: CASRCGQGRGGQPQHF. The CDR3 nucleotides read TGTGCAAGTCGCTGCGGACAGGGACGAGGGGGTCAGCCCCAGCATTTT.

This clonotype was recorded many times. This sequence joins TRBV30 and TRBJ2-3, with D perhaps TRBD1 (6 bases). Germline loops: CDR1 GTSNPN, CDR2 SVGIG (reference sequence). Between the trimmed V and J ends, which lost 8 bases and 3 bases, there was a span of 18 bases. The CDR3 spans 14 residues. The CDR3 coding sequence is TGTGCCGCGGACAGTTCAGGCGGGACAGATACGCAGTATTTT. Its translation: CAADSSGGTDTQYF.

There are a few counts of this clonotype. The J gene is TRBJ2-7, the V gene TRBV4-3; 8 bases line up with TRBD1. This CDR3 has 16 amino acids. The germline gives CDR1 LGHNA, CDR2 YSLEER. The trim removed 0 bases at V and 2 bases at J, leaving 6 bases unmatched. The CDR3 is CASSQDDGTGAYEQYF. The CDR3 bases are TGCGCCAGCAGCCAAGATGATGGGACAGGTGCCTACGAGCAGTACTTC.

V usage is TRBV29-1 and J usage is TRBJ1-1, with TRBD1 matching 7 bases. The junction had 16 bases not matched to a gene; V was cut back by 5 bases and J by 1 base. Germline V CDR1 and CDR2: SQVTM, ANQGSEA. There are 17 residues in the CDR3. CDR3 DNA sequence: TGCAGCGTTAAGGAGAGGACAGGAAGCTTTCCGAACACTGAAGCTTTCTTT. Protein product: CSVKERTGSFPNTEAFF.

This clonotype was picked up a small number of times. The chain links TRBV3-1 to TRBJ2-1, with TRBD2 matching 10 bases. Germline CDR1 is LGHDT and CDR2 is YNNKEL (reference sequence). Trimming took 0 bases from V and 12 from J; bases not matched to a gene: 11. The CDR3 has 16 residues. The chain's CDR3 is CASSQDRRTSGVGQFF. The CDR3 DNA is TGTGCCAGCAGCCAAGATCGACGGACTAGCGGAGTAGGGCAGTTCTTC.

As for this clonotype: A much larger clone lies a single base off, so this may be a read error. The rearrangement links TRBV7-8 to TRBJ2-2; D ambiguous. Germline CDR1 is SGHVS and CDR2 is FQNEAQ. V was cut by 4 bases and J by 3 bases, with 12 bases left in between. This CDR3 is 15 amino acids long. CDR3: CASSYRATDTGELFF. The CDR3 DNA reads as TGTGCCAGCAGCTACCGGGCTACGGACACCGGGGAGCTGTTTTTT.

This chain joins TRBV28 and TRBJ1-2; D is perhaps TRBD1 (5 bases). The CDR3 has 14 amino acids. Deletions cut 7 bases from V and 7 bases from J, with 19 bases between. In germline, CDR1 is MDHEN, CDR2 SYDVKM. Here the CDR3 DNA reads TGTGCCAGCAATATTACCCCATCAGGGAGTGGCTACACCTTC. Translating it yields CASNITPSGSGYTF.

This clonotype occurred a few times. The J gene is TRBJ1-1, the V gene TRBV20-1, with D possibly being TRBD1 (5 bases). The germline V gene has CDR1 DFQATT and CDR2 SNEGSKA (reference sequence). Trimming pared 0 bases from V and 4 bases from J, leaving 12 bases between. The CDR3 length is 14 residues. The CDR3: CSARDLTGTTEAFF. The CDR3 DNA reads TGCAGTGCTAGAGATCTGACGGGGACCACTGAAGCTTTCTTT.

This clonotype has more than one count but fewer than ten. The chain combines TRBV4-3 with TRBJ1-2; D ambiguous. Trimming pared 0 bases from V and 2 bases from J, leaving 16 bases between. Germline loops: CDR1 LGHNA, CDR2 YSLEER. The CDR3 has 17 residues. As DNA, the CDR3 is TGCGCCAGCAGCCAAGATCCAGGACCTGCATCAAACTATGGCTACACCTTC. As protein: CASSQDPGPASNYGYTF.

This clonotype was seen just once. A read error may produce the germline difference seen at one junction end. The chain recombines TRBV5-3 with TRBJ2-5; tentatively, D is TRBD1 (5 bases). TRBV5-3 is given ORF status, its function remaining uncertain. The CDR3 is made up of 15 amino acids. CDR3 DNA sequence: TGTGCCAGCAGCTTGAAGGTACAGGAACAAGAGACCCAGTACTTC. This encodes CASSLKVQEQETQYF.

A note on this clonotype: Just one base apart from a much larger clone, this may be a read error. This rearrangement joins TRBV28 to TRBJ2-3; 7 nucleotides agree with TRBD2. The germline V gene has CDR1 MDHEN and CDR2 SYDVKM. The V and J ends lost 8 bases and 2 bases, in that order; junction bases with no gene match: 7. There are 14 residues in the CDR3. Here the CDR3 reads CASGQRGTTDTQYF. The CDR3 bases are TGTGCCAGCGGCCAGCGGGGCACCACAGATACGCAGTATTTT.